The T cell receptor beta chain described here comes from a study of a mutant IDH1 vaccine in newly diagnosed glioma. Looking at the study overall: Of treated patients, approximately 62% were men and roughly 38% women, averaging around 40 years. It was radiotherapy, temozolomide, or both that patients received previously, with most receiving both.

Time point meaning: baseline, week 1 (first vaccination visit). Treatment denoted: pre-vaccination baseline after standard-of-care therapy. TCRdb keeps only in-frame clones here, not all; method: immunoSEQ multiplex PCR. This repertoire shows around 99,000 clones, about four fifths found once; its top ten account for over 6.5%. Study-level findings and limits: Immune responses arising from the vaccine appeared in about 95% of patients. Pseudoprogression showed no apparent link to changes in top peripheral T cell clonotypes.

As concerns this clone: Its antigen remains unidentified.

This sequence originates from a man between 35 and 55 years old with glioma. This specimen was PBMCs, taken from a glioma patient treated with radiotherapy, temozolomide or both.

The chain's CDR3 is CAISESGGSNQPQHF. The CDR3 coding sequence is TGTGCCATCAGTGAGTCCGGGGGAAGCAATCAGCCCCAGCATTTT. The J gene is TRBJ1-5, the V gene TRBV10-3; weak D call: TRBD1 (5 bases). The CDR3 is made up of 15 amino acids. V was clipped by 0 bases and J by 1 base, with 7 bases between them. The V gene's germline CDR1 is ENHRY and CDR2 SYGVKD.